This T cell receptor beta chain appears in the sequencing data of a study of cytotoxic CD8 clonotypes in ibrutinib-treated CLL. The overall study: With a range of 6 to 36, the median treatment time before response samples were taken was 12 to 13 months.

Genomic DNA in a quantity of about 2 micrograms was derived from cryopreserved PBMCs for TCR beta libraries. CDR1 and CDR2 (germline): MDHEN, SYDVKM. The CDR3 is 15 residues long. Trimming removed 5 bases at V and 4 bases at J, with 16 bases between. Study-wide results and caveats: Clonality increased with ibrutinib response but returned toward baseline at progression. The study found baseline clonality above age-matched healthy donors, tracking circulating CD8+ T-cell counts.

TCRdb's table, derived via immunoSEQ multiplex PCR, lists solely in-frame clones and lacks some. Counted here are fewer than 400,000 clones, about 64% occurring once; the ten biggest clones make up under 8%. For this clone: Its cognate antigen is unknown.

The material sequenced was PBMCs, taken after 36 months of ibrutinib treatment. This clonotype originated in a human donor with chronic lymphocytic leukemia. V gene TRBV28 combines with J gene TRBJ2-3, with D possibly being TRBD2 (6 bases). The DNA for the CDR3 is TGTGCCAGCAGTCCACGGCTTGGGACTTCAGATACGCAGTATTTT. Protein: CASSPRLGTSDTQYF.